The present entry profiles one T cell receptor beta chain with its context. The sample comes from a study of blood T cell repertoires in COVID-19. Study summary: COVID-19 samples collected from the United States, Italy and Spain covered acute and convalescent phases. Sample material is recorded as cDNA or gDNA derived from T cells, B-cell-depleted T cells, or PBMCs.

Trimming at V came to 1 base and at J to 7 bases, leaving 6 bases not matched to a gene. This CDR3 is built from 15 residues. Germline CDR1 MNHEY, CDR2 SVGAGI. Per the study methods: Amplification of reference gene primers was used by the study to estimate nucleated cell counts. The assay was immunoSEQ multiplex PCR, and TCRdb's table has in-frame clones only and misses some. That table is the source of V, J and clone size, and D and trimming were worked out from the DNA. The sample lists a few hundred thousand clones, more than 65% occurring once. This chain links TRBV6-5 with TRBJ2-1, with 8 nucleotides matching TRBD2. The sample consisted of peripheral blood. The TCR originated in a young woman with acute or convalescent COVID-19. The CDR3 reads CASSYFGTRLNEQFF. The CDR3 nucleotides read TGTGCCAGCAGTTACTTTGGGACTAGATTGAATGAGCAGTTCTTC.